This T cell receptor beta chain is from a study of T-cell reconstitution after alpha-beta-depleted transplantation in children. Per the germline V gene, CDR1 is KGHSH and CDR2 is LQKENI. CDR3 length equals 15 residues. V was pared by 5 bases and J by 2 bases, with 6 bases of the junction left unmatched. As it was prepared, the TCRbeta library received unique molecular identifiers. TCRdb fed the PCR reads into MiXCR, producing one record per CDR3 protein. The sample shows 670,000 or so distinct CDR3 sequences, around 14% of them seen only once. The sequence derives from a girl aged 2 to 9 with congenital amegakaryocytic thrombocytopenia, due to receive a stem cell transplant. This chain connects TRBV18 to TRBJ2-3; 8 nucleotides line up with TRBD2. The sample consisted of PBMCs, taken before TCRalphabeta/CD19-depleted stem cell transplant. CDR3 DNA sequence: TGTGCCAGCTCATCTTGGACTAGCACCACAGATACGCAGTATTTT. Its translation: CASSSWTSTTDTQYF.